This TCR beta chain was recorded in a study of CD4 T cells in relation to SARS-CoV-2 and coronaviruses (dated by TCRdb to about 2021). In terms of the full investigation: The ViraFEST assay cultured PBMCs with antigen for more than eight days, then sequenced TCR beta CDR3s to find antigen-specific clonal expansions. The negative reference condition was either a culture with an HIV-1 Nef peptide pool or a culture with no peptide. Using patient-derived lymphoblastoid cell lines, the shared crossreactive spike epitopes were mapped to their HLA restriction. At the level of individual TCR clonotypes, the study measured memory CD4+ T cell crossreactivity between SARS-CoV-2 spike protein and common cold coronavirus spike proteins. The Adaptive Biotechnologies TCR-sequencing kit was used to sequence samples from three pre-COVID donors and the naive versus memory experiments, whereas other data were Illumina-based. For other donors in the study, expansion assays were sequenced with a different, Illumina-based TCR-beta assay. What the authors observed across the whole study: Small numbers of patients and of tested TCRs were a limitation of the study. No donor contributed both pre-pandemic and post-infection samples, which limited tracing the source of pre-existing responses. Significantly weaker SARS-CoV-2-driven expansion was shown by crossreactive clones than by monoreactive clones, consistent with antigenic imprinting. Approximately 61% of donors had memory CD4+ clonotypes that crossrecognized SARS-CoV-2 and at least one common cold coronavirus spike. Crossreactivity analysis was centred on spike protein, so crossreactivity against other viral proteins was not assessed.

The CDR3, from cysteine to phenylalanine, totals 12 residues. Here the CDR3 DNA is all that survives: 36 bases in frame from base 1. Trimming removed 0 bases from V and 12 bases from J, leaving 9 bases between the germline ends. Library construction relied on the immunoSEQ multiplex PCR assay. Per the original workflow: During preprocessing, nonproductive sequences were discarded, as were any CDR3s that did not begin with C, did not end with F or W, or were shorter than 7 amino acids. Antigen-specific clonotypes were called with the MANAFEST web app on the basis of expansion relative to the reference and to other culture wells. A clone counted as positive if significantly expanded in 2 of 3 replicate wells versus the reference culture at FDR below 0.05. For a clone to be considered positive, significant expansion relative to all other tandem wells and an odds ratio above 5 were also required. CDR3 homology was quantified as pairwise Levenshtein distance, calculated with the stringdist R package after three terminal residues were trimmed from each end. Sourced from immuneACCESS, this table was stored by TCRdb with only in-frame sequences that have V and J called. A share of the clones is absent; for the studies checked, an unresolved V gene accounts for under half, and the remainder has no known explanation. The DNA was the basis for D and trimming; V, J and clone size are from that table. This sample gives 26,000 or so clones in total; around three quarters of them show up just once. Jointly, the top ten make up approximately 22% of the sample.

CD4+ T cells from unexposed donors were collected before the COVID-19 pandemic (2011-2018). After about 9 days of culture, CD4+ T cells were isolated with the EasySep CD4+ T cell isolation kit. Unexposed donor CD4+ T cells were tested for reactivity to SARS-CoV-2 S and N and four common cold coronavirus spike pools, as cell number allowed. Around 1.9 million PBMCs per well were cultured in IMDM with about 5.5% human AB serum and 9.5 to 10 IU/ml IL-2. Half of the culture medium was replaced with fresh IL-2-containing medium on days 3 and 7. In general, triplicate replicate wells were used for every peptide culture condition. The leukapheresis product for the unexposed donors was obtained through commercial purchase. Ficoll-Paque PLUS gradient centrifugation was used to isolate PBMCs from leukapheresis product or whole blood. PBMCs were either used fresh in the expansion assay or cryopreserved at -140 degrees C. The QIAamp Micro DNA Kit was used to extract genomic DNA from the CD4+ T cells.

In regard to this clone: Its antigen is unknown. The sample holds no much larger clone one base away, and base qualities are not on file.

Sequencing used CD4+ T cells from PBMCs, cultured in vitro. The chain is made from TRBV12-3 or TRBV12-4 and TRBJ1-5, with the D gene uncertain. This receptor was taken from a human donor in good health. The nucleotide sequence is given as TGTGCCAGCAGTTTAGCGCGATCTCTCCAGCATTTT. It translates to CASSLARSLQHF.